These 27 T cell receptor delta chains were sequenced from one sample in a study of gamma-delta chains in newborns, infants, children. TCRdb re-identified clones in the reads via CATT. Here the sample spans over 950 delta-chain clones, approximately 3.3% being singletons. The source material was blood. The receptors derive from a child who was a newborn, infant or young child, either healthy, febrile or measles-vaccinated (not recorded which).

Remarks on this clone: The junction departs from germline at one end; a sequencing error may be responsible. V gene TRDV2 combines with J gene TRDJ1; D gene ambiguous. This CDR3 contains 19 residues. CDR1 GEAIGNYY and CDR2 EKD come from the germline V gene. CDR3 DNA sequence: TGTGCCTGCGACACCGCTCCCGTTGGGCGTGATGAGCACACCGATAAACTCATCTTT. Translation: CACDTAPVGRDEHTDKLIF.

A note on this clone: A far larger clone is a single base away, which makes a read error likely. The chain joins TRDV2 to TRDJ1, with D tentatively TRDD3 (7 bases). Germline CDR1 reads GEAIGNYY; CDR2 reads EKD. The CDR3 is made up of 22 amino acids. CDR3 sequence (DNA): TGTGCCTGTGACCTATCCTACGCCGAGAGGTTACTGGGGACAACGGACACCAATAAACTCATCTTT. It encodes CACDLSYAERLLGTTDTNKLIF.

With respect to this clone: A far larger clone is just one base off, so this is likely a read error. The V call is TRDV2, the J call TRDJ3, with TRDD3 matching over 8 bases. The CDR3 consists of 19 residues. In germline, CDR1 is GEAIGNYY, CDR2 EKD. The J segment lost 0 bases and the V segment lost 5 bases, leaving 11 bases of the junction unmatched. The CDR3 reads CACGPGTGGSSWDTRQMFF. In nucleotides, the CDR3 is TGTGCCTGTGGCCCTGGTACTGGGGGTAGCTCCTGGGACACCCGACAGATGTTTTTC.

Only a few counts were recorded for this clone. A single base separates this from a much larger clone, so it may be a read error. This sequence joins TRDV1 and TRDJ1, with 8 nucleotides matching TRDD3. The CDR3 spans 22 residues. Germline assignment: CDR1 TSWWSYY and CDR2 QGS. J lost 0 bases, V lost 1 base, and 22 bases had no gene match. In nucleotides, the CDR3 is TGTGCTCTTGGGGAACCCCTCCTCCCCTCGGCATTACTGGGGGCCAACACCGATAAACTCATCTTT. It specifies CALGEPLLPSALLGANTDKLIF.

Turning to this clone: A far bigger clonotype differs at one base, so this is likely a read error. The genes are TRDV1 and TRDJ1, with 13 bases fitting TRDD3. The germline V gene has CDR1 TSWWSYY and CDR2 QGS. There are 21 residues in the CDR3. CDR3 DNA sequence: TGTGCTCTTGAGGAAGGGGACCCTACCCCGATACTGGGGGATACGCTTCATAAACTCATCTTT. As protein: CALEEGDPTPILGDTLHKLIF.

The rearrangement uses TRDV3 and TRDJ3; 13 bases map to TRDD3. From germline, CDR1 is TVYSNPD and CDR2 GDNSRS (reference sequence). The V and J ends lost 4 bases and 3 bases, in that order; junction bases with no gene match: 21. This CDR3 is 22 amino acids long. The CDR3 DNA is TGTGCCTACGATACCTTCTCTCGACCTTACTGGGGGATACGCTGGGACACCCGACAGATGTTTTTC. Translating gives CAYDTFSRPYWGIRWDTRQMFF.

In regard to this clone: This likely reflects a read error, since a far larger clone is one base away. Additional DNA sequences in this sample encode the identical CDR3. The chain links TRDV2 to TRDJ2, with D uncertain. CDR3 length: 18 residues. Per the germline V gene, CDR1 is GEAIGNYY and CDR2 is EKD. The CDR3 spells CACDTGGPVFSLTAQLFF. The CDR3 region has the DNA TGTGCCTGCGACACCGGCGGTCCGGTCTTCTCTTTGACAGCACAACTCTTCTTT.

As concerns this clone: A far larger clone lies a single base away; this is likely a read error. The chain combines TRDV2 with TRDJ3, with 12 bases matching TRDD3. Germline V gene data show CDR1 as GEAIGNYY and CDR2 as EKD. The CDR3 spans 21 residues. The CDR3 sequence is CACDTGYWGIPFSWDTRQTFF. CDR3 nucleotides: TGTGCCTGTGACACCGGGTACTGGGGGATACCCTTCTCCTGGGACACCCGACAGACGTTTTTC.

This clone is termed large. This sample also contains other DNA sequences that code for the same CDR3. The chain uses TRDV2 and TRDJ3; TRDD3 might be the D (5 bases). The CDR3 contains 17 residues. Germline lookup yields CDR1 GEAIGNYY and CDR2 EKD. V was trimmed by 0 bases and J by 2 bases, leaving 10 bases between them. The chain's CDR3 is CACDTAGTPWDTRQMFF. CDR3 in DNA: TGTGCCTGTGACACCGCGGGGACCCCCTGGGACACCCGACAGATGTTTTTC.

This clone showed up just a few times. Since a far larger clone is one base different, this is likely a read error. Other DNA sequences from this sample encode an identical CDR3 as well. The chain employs TRDV2 and TRDJ1; 8 bases agree with TRDD3. Germline loops: CDR1 GEAIGNYY, CDR2 EKD. CDR3 length: 15 residues. CDR3 loop: CACHTGGPYTDKLIF. For the CDR3, the DNA is TGTGCCTGCCATACTGGGGGTCCGTACACCGATAAACTCATTTTT.

This clone was picked up a small number of times. The rearrangement joins TRDV1 to TRDJ1, with 13 positions matching TRDD3. The CDR3 consists of 18 residues. Germline V gives CDR1 TSWWSYY, CDR2 QGS. The junction had 7 bases not matched to a gene; V was cut back by 3 bases and J by 0 bases. In DNA, the CDR3 is TGTGCTCTTGGGGATCCACTGGGGGATACGCGATACACCGATAAACTCATCTTT. This codes for CALGDPLGDTRYTDKLIF.

This clone has only a few counts. Other DNA sequences from this sample encode an identical CDR3 as well. The genes are TRDV2 and TRDJ1; D is ambiguous. CDR1 is GEAIGNYY, CDR2 EKD, per germline. The V gene lost 5 bases and the J gene lost 2 bases, with 20 bases spanning the gap. The CDR3 is 16 residues long. The CDR3 DNA reads as TGTGCCTGTGGCACGCGGCGGGACACGAAAACCGATAAACTCATCTTT. It is translated as CACGTRRDTKTDKLIF.

Concerning this clone itself: TCRdb attributes to this sequence the protein of a much larger clone, which differs from the DNA translation at residue 13; a read error is likely, and the protein displayed is translated from the DNA. The CDR3 region has the DNA TGTGCCTGTGACTGGGGGACCTGGGACACCCGACAGACGTTTTTC. Translated: CACDWGTWDTRQTFF. The chain joins TRDV2 to TRDJ3, with 7 bases fitting TRDD3. Germline V lookup: CDR1 GEAIGNYY, CDR2 EKD. The CDR3 loop spans 15 amino acids.

This clone was seen only a few times. This likely reflects a read error, since a far larger clone is one base away. The chain uses TRDV2 and TRDJ3; the match to TRDD3 covers 10 bases. The CDR3 has 18 amino acids. CDR1 and CDR2 (germline): GEAIGNYY, EKD. The CDR3 here is CACDTGGYLAWDTRQTFF. CDR3 DNA: TGTGCCTGTGACACTGGGGGATACCTCGCCTGGGACACCCGACAGACGTTTTTC.

This clone was recorded a few times. This clone may be a read error of a much larger clone one base away. In the same sample, other DNA sequences code for this CDR3. J is TRDJ1 and V is TRDV1; 7 bases line up with TRDD3. Germline CDR1 TSWWSYY, CDR2 QGS. The CDR3 loop spans 17 amino acids. CDR3 DNA: TGTGCTCTTGGGGAACCCCCCATCTACTGGGGCACCGATAAGCTCATCTTT. This codes for CALGEPPIYWGTDKLIF.

Note on this clone: This likely traces to a read error, being one base from a far larger clone. Other DNA sequences from this sample encode an identical CDR3 as well. The J gene is TRDJ2, the V gene TRDV2; D is uncertain. The CDR3 runs 18 residues. CDR1 is GEAIGNYY and CDR2 is EKD in the germline V gene. CDR3 in amino acids: CACDTGGPVFSLTAQLFF. CDR3 bases: TGTGCCTGTGACACCGGCGGTCCGGTCTTCTCTTTGACGGCACAACTCTTCTTT.

This clone was counted between two and nine times. This is likely an artifact of a read error, given a far larger clone one base away. This sample includes further DNA sequences coding for the same CDR3. This sequence joins TRDV2 and TRDJ3; the match to TRDD3 covers 13 bases. CDR1 is GEAIGNYY and CDR2 is EKD in the germline V gene. CDR3 length: 19 residues. As DNA, the CDR3 is TGTGCCTGTGACAGACTGGGGGATACGTTTGCCTGGGACACTCGACAGATGTTTTTC. The encoded protein is CACDRLGDTFAWDTRQMFF.

With respect to this clone: Since a far larger clone is one base different, this is likely a read error. The V gene is TRDV2, the J gene TRDJ3, with 12 bases identical to TRDD3. This CDR3 region has 23 residues. The V gene end was trimmed by 3 bases and the J gene end by 0 bases; junction bases not matched to a gene: 17. Per germline, CDR1 GEAIGNYY and CDR2 EKD. The CDR3 DNA is TGTGCCTGTGACCGGCCGGCTGGGGGATACGGAAGGGCGGGCTCCTGGGACACCCGACAGATGTTTTTC. Translation gives CACDRPAGGYGRAGSWDTRQMFF.

In regard to this clone: Since a much larger clone is just one base distant, this may be a read error. The V gene is TRDV1, the J gene TRDJ1; 8 nucleotides agree with TRDD3. This CDR3 has 20 residues. Germline CDR1 TSWWSYY, CDR2 QGS. Losses at the gene ends were 1 base for V and 0 bases for J; bases not matched to a gene: 16. The DNA for the CDR3 is TGTGCTCTTGGGGAACCTCTTTCCCGACTGGGGGTTAAGGACACCGATAAACTCATCTTT. The encoded protein is CALGEPLSRLGVKDTDKLIF.

This clone was recorded a few times. TCRdb's protein for this DNA is that of a much larger clone and differs from the translation at residue 7, likely a read error; the protein shown is the DNA translation. J is TRDJ1 and V is TRDV2; a possible D gene is TRDD3 (5 bases). The CDR3 runs to 16 residues. The V end lost 2 bases, the J end lost 2 bases, and 17 bases lay between the germline ends. From germline, CDR1 is GEAIGNYY and CDR2 EKD. The chain's CDR3 is CACDRAEGCRTDKLIF. The CDR3 DNA sequence: TGTGCCTGTGACAGGGCTGAGGGATGTAGGACCGATAAACTCATCTTT.

This clone was counted a few times. A single base separates this from a much larger clone, so it may be a read error. The sample has other DNA sequences that encode this CDR3 too. The genes are TRDV1 and TRDJ1, with TRDD2 matching over 7 bases. Germline CDR1 TSWWSYY, CDR2 QGS. The CDR3 has 19 amino acids. CDR3 nucleotides: TGTGCTCTTGGGGACCCCTTCCTTGGCGGGACGGAGTACACCGATAAACTCATCTTC. The encoded protein is CALGDPFLGGTEYTDKLIF.

Concerning this clone itself: A much larger clone lies a single base off, so this may be a read error. The chain links TRDV1 to TRDJ2; tentative D call: TRDD3 (6 bases). The CDR3 is made up of 20 amino acids. Germline V gives CDR1 TSWWSYY, CDR2 QGS. As DNA, the CDR3 is TGTGCTCTTGGGGCCGGGTCTCTGGGGATCTTTAATCCTTTTACAGCACAACTCTTCTTT. It is translated as CALGAGSLGIFNPFTAQLFF.

Details on this clone: A far larger clone is one base from this, pointing to a likely read error. This chain links TRDV2 with TRDJ3, with 9 nucleotides matching TRDD3. Germline lookup yields CDR1 GEAIGNYY and CDR2 EKD. There are 19 residues in the CDR3. In DNA, the CDR3 is TGTGCCTGTGACACACCGGGGATACGGAGCTCCTGGGGCACCCGACAGATGTTTTTC. This encodes CACDTPGIRSSWGTRQMFF.

In its sample, this clone was seen a few times. A far larger clone is off by one base, so a read error is likely. At the DNA level, this CDR3 is encoded by other sequences in the same sample as well. The chain carries TRDV2 and TRDJ1; TRDD3 matches 8 bases. Germline lookup yields CDR1 GEAIGNYY and CDR2 EKD. The CDR3 loop spans 16 amino acids. The CDR3 loop is CACDRRDTGDTDKLIF. The CDR3 DNA reads as TGTGCCTGTGACCGCCGAGATACTGGGGATACTGATAAGCTCATCTTT.

With regard to this clone: The protein given by TCRdb reflects a much larger clone and differs at residue 6 from this DNA's translation, likely from a read error; the protein shown is the DNA's translation. This sequence joins TRDV2 and TRDJ1; a weak D match, TRDD3 (6 bases). V dropped 3 bases and J dropped 10 bases, with 14 bases sitting between them. Looked up from germline, CDR1 is GEAIGNYY and CDR2 is EKD. This CDR3 contains 12 residues. CDR3: CACDPRGSRLIF. As DNA, the CDR3 is TGTGCCTGTGACCCTAGGGGATCCAGACTCATCTTT.

This clone was seen only a few times. A far larger clone is just one base off, so this is likely a read error. V usage is TRDV2 and J usage is TRDJ1; D gene ambiguous. Trimming removed 0 bases at V and 7 bases at J, with 26 bases between. CDR1 is GEAIGNYY and CDR2 is EKD in the germline V gene. This CDR3 spans 18 amino acids. CDR3 sequence: CACDTVSRFSRSFGKLIF. The CDR3 DNA is TGTGCCTGTGACACCGTGAGTCGATTCTCACGCTCATTCGGTAAACTCATCTTT.

Note on this clone: A far bigger clonotype differs at one base, so this is likely a read error. The V call is TRDV2, the J call TRDJ2, with D uncertain. Trimming removed 3 bases from V and 0 bases from J, with 19 bases in between. Per the germline V gene, CDR1 is GEAIGNYY and CDR2 is EKD. The CDR3 covers 18 residues. This CDR3 reads CACDAGGPVFSLTAQLFF. In DNA form, the CDR3 reads TGTGCCTGTGACGCCGGCGGTCCGGTCTTCTCTTTGACAGCACAACTCTTCTTT.